Listed here are 26 T cell receptor beta chains from one sample, sequenced in a study of T-cell memory formation after mild COVID-19. TCRdb called the 5' RACE reads again in MiXCR, with one record for every CDR3 protein. The table shows around 470,000 distinct CDR3 sequences, with about 20% occurring only once. Sample: PBMCs or a T cell subset sorted from them (not recorded which). These receptors originate from an adult woman who had mild COVID-19 (a few samples of this study predate the infection). Cell type and time point are not known.

The rearrangement uses TRBV7-9 and TRBJ1-1; D is unresolved. CDR3 length equals 14 residues. The V gene lost 4 bases and the J gene lost 4 bases, with 13 bases spanning the gap. The germline gives CDR1 SEHNR, CDR2 FQNEAQ (reference sequence). The DNA for the CDR3 is TGTGCCAGCAGCTCTAAAGGGATCTTCACTGAAGCTTTCTTT. It translates to CASSSKGIFTEAFF.

V usage is TRBV9 and J usage is TRBJ1-6, with D possibly TRBD1 on 5 matching bases. V was pared by 4 bases and J by 0 bases, with 17 bases between. CDR3 length: 18 amino acids. Germline values: CDR1 SGDLS, CDR2 YYNGEE. CDR3 residues: CASSPTLRGSSYNSPLHF. The CDR3 DNA sequence: TGTGCCAGCAGCCCAACCCTCCGGGGGAGCTCCTATAATTCACCCCTCCACTTT.

J is TRBJ2-7 and V is TRBV30; 7 bases match TRBD1. The CDR3 spans 10 residues. The J segment lost 4 bases and the V segment lost 8 bases, leaving 2 bases of the junction unmatched. Germline-derived CDR1 and CDR2 are GTSNPN and SVGIG (reference sequence). CDR3 sequence reads: CAGGQYEQYF. CDR3 DNA: TGTGCCGGGGGACAGTACGAGCAGTACTTC.

This clonotype was recorded a few times. The V and J genes are TRBV12-3 or TRBV12-4 and TRBJ2-7, with 9 bases that match TRBD1. V shed 5 bases, J shed 1 base, and the junction held 6 bases outside the gene matches. There are 15 residues in the CDR3. The CDR3 DNA reads TGTGCCAGCAGTCGGACAGGGGAAGGGTCCTACGAGCAGTACTTC. Protein product: CASSRTGEGSYEQYF.

This clonotype was observed at least ten times. V usage is TRBV3-1 and J usage is TRBJ2-2; TRBD1 agrees at 7 bases. Germline trimming cut 1 base from V and 4 bases from J; bases unmatched to any gene: 9. CDR1 LGHDT and CDR2 YNNKEL come from the germline V gene (reference sequence). There are 17 residues in the CDR3. The CDR3 coding sequence is TGTGCCAGCAGCCAAGGAGGGGGACAGCCCCTCACCGGGGAGCTGTTTTTT. Its translation: CASSQGGGQPLTGELFF.

The chain couples TRBV7-6 to TRBJ2-2; 10 nucleotides match TRBD1. CDR3 length equals 15 residues. The trim removed 6 bases at V and 3 bases at J, leaving 4 bases unmatched. In germline, CDR1 is SGHVS, CDR2 FNYEAQ. The CDR3 DNA follows: TGTGCCAGCAGGATAGGACAGGGGGACACCGGGGAGCTGTTTTTT. Amino acids: CASRIGQGDTGELFF. Drawing the rest from reference TRBV7-6 and TRBJ2-2, the complete variable domain is GAGVSQSPRYKVTKRGQDVALRCDPISGHVSLYWYRQALGQGPEFLTYFNYEAQQDKSGLPNDRFSAERPEGSISTLTIQRTEQRDSAMYRCASRIGQGDTGELFFGEGSRLTVL.

The CDR3 sequence: CASSDRTGKGNTIYF. The CDR3 region has the DNA TGTGCCAGCTCCGACCGGACAGGGAAGGGAAACACCATATATTTT. This chain uses TRBV6-6 with TRBJ1-3, with 8 bases identical to TRBD1. CDR3 length: 15 residues. The J segment lost 4 bases and the V segment lost 8 bases, leaving 10 bases of the junction unmatched. Germline lookup yields CDR1 MNHNY and CDR2 SVGAGI (reference sequence).

This chain joins TRBV20-1 and TRBJ2-4; D is possibly TRBD2 (6 bases). V was trimmed by 5 bases and J by 1 base, leaving 6 bases between them. CDR1 is DFQATT and CDR2 is SNEGSKA in the germline V gene (reference sequence). The CDR3 is 12 amino acids. Written as DNA, the CDR3 is TGCAGTGCTGGGGGGGCCAAAAACATTCAGTACTTC. Protein: CSAGGAKNIQYF.

A few counts support this clonotype. The gene calls are TRBV18 and TRBJ2-7; 12 positions match TRBD1. The V and J ends lost 6 bases and 5 bases, in that order; junction bases with no gene match: 8. The CDR3 consists of 15 residues. Germline V gene sequence: CDR1 KGHSH, CDR2 LQKENI. The CDR3 nucleotides read TGTGCCAGCTCGAGGGACAGGGGGCTTCAGCACGAGCAGTACTTC. This gives the protein CASSRDRGLQHEQYF.

The count of this clonotype is one. The J gene is TRBJ2-1, the V gene TRBV10-3, with 9 bases fitting TRBD1. After removal of 6 bases from V and 9 bases from J, the junction contained 6 bases not matched to a gene. This CDR3 comprises 13 residues. Germline V gene data show CDR1 as ENHRY and CDR2 as SYGVKD. CDR3 nucleotide sequence: TGTGCCATCAGCCCGGGACAGGGAACTGAGCAGTTCTTC. This encodes CAISPGQGTEQFF.

On this clonotype: One end of the junction is discordant with germline, which a read error may explain. The chain links TRBV29-1 to TRBJ2-7, with a possible D match to TRBD2 (5 bases). Germline CDR1 and CDR2: SQVTM and ANQGSEA. The CDR3 has 14 residues. CDR3 loop: CSVEEAGGSYEQYF. The DNA of the CDR3 is TGCAGCGTCGAAGAGGCGGGCGGATCCTACGAGCAGTACTTC.

As DNA, the CDR3 is TGTGCCAGCAGTGGACTAGCGGGGAACCAAGAGACCCAGTACTTC. Translation gives CASSGLAGNQETQYF. The chain uses TRBV2 and TRBJ2-5; 11 nucleotides line up with TRBD2. CDR1 and CDR2 from the germline V gene are SNHLY and FYNNEI. The CDR3 sequence is 15 residues long. V trimming: 4 bases; J trimming: 0 bases; junction bases outside the gene matches: 1.

There are a few counts of this clonotype. The V gene is TRBV12-3 or TRBV12-4, the J gene TRBJ2-7, with D perhaps TRBD1 (5 bases). V lost 3 bases and J lost 3, with 12 bases in between. The CDR3 loop spans 14 amino acids. CDR3 amino acids: CASSFTTVHYEQYF. DNA for the CDR3: TGTGCCAGCAGTTTTACGACAGTCCACTACGAGCAGTACTTC.

The V and J genes are TRBV12-3 or TRBV12-4 and TRBJ2-7; tentative D call: TRBD2 (6 bases). V was trimmed by 3 bases and J by 3 bases, leaving 12 bases between them. The CDR3 consists of 14 residues. CDR3: CASSFRGKIYEQYF. The CDR3, as DNA: TGTGCCAGCAGTTTTCGGGGGAAGATCTACGAGCAGTACTTC.

J is TRBJ1-1 and V is TRBV5-1; tentatively, D is TRBD1 (5 bases). V was shortened by 6 bases and J by 2 bases, with 14 bases between the two germline ends. From germline, CDR1 is SGHRS and CDR2 YFSETQ. The CDR3 has 14 amino acids. In DNA, the CDR3 is TGCGCCAGCATCCAGGGTCCCCTTAACACTGAAGCTTTCTTT. This sequence encodes CASIQGPLNTEAFF.

The chain recombines TRBV4-1 with TRBJ2-1; unclear D gene. V shed 1 base and J shed 7 bases, with 5 bases lying between them. This CDR3 has 12 amino acids. The germline V gene encodes CDR1 MGHRA and CDR2 YSYEKL. The CDR3 nucleotides read TGCGCCAGCAGCCAAGTACTAAATGAGCAGTTCTTC. This sequence encodes CASSQVLNEQFF.

This clonotype showed up just a few times. The chain combines TRBV12-3 or TRBV12-4 with TRBJ1-5; D is possibly TRBD1 (5 bases). The CDR3 has 16 residues. V dropped 1 base and J dropped 6 bases, with 16 bases sitting between them. The CDR3 is CASSLDSSTAGQPQHF. CDR3 in DNA: TGTGCCAGCAGTTTAGATTCGTCGACAGCTGGTCAGCCCCAGCATTTT.

This chain links TRBV4-2 with TRBJ2-3; 10 bases are a match to TRBD2. This CDR3 has 15 amino acids. The V gene end was trimmed by 2 bases and the J gene end by 6 bases; junction bases not matched to a gene: 5. The germline CDR1 and CDR2 sequences are LGHNA and YNFKEQ. CDR3 nucleotide sequence: TGTGCCAGCAGCCAAATAGCGGGGGGCCGGGATACGCAGTATTTT. Its translation is CASSQIAGGRDTQYF.

The J gene is TRBJ1-2, the V gene TRBV24-1, with D unclear. V dropped 7 bases and J dropped 7 bases, with 15 bases sitting between them. This CDR3 spans 13 amino acids. Germline V CDR1 and CDR2: KGHDR, SFDVKD. For the CDR3, the DNA is TGTGCCACCAGCGAGGGCGGGGTTGGTGGCTACACCTTC. Protein: CATSEGGVGGYTF.

The J gene is TRBJ1-6, the V gene TRBV11-1; D gene unclear. Trimming shortened V by 3 bases and J by 10 bases, and 16 bases separated the two germline ends. Germline V gives CDR1 SGHAT, CDR2 FQDESV (reference sequence). CDR3 length: 15 amino acids. For the CDR3, the DNA is TGTGCCAGCAGCTTTGGCGAGTATTTGGGGTCACCCCTCCACTTT. The encoded protein is CASSFGEYLGSPLHF.

J is TRBJ1-4 and V is TRBV12-3 or TRBV12-4; possible D gene TRBD1, 6 bases. Trimming removed 6 bases from V and 6 bases from J, with 20 bases in between. The CDR3 has 16 residues. The CDR3 loop is CASSPGGGEPYEKLFF. The CDR3 nucleotides are TGTGCCAGCAGCCCTGGGGGCGGGGAGCCGTATGAAAAACTGTTTTTT.

To note about this clonotype: Mismatch with germline at one junction end may stem from a read error. The chain joins TRBV12-3 or TRBV12-4 to TRBJ1-1; D may be TRBD1 (5 bases). The CDR3 totals 13 residues. CDR3: CATSHGGGTEAFF. The DNA of the CDR3 is TGTGCCACCAGTCATGGGGGGGGGACTGAAGCTTTCTTT.

This clonotype occurred many times. The V gene is TRBV6-5, the J gene TRBJ1-1, with D hard to call. This CDR3 spans 14 amino acids. Germline CDR1 MNHEY, CDR2 SVGAGI. V was pared by 4 bases and J by 3 bases, with 12 bases between. The CDR3 reads CASSSYLSDTEAFF. CDR3 in DNA: TGTGCCAGCAGTTCCTACCTGTCCGACACTGAAGCTTTCTTT.

The V gene is TRBV12-3 or TRBV12-4, the J gene TRBJ1-1; 8 nucleotides match TRBD1. The CDR3 is made up of 14 amino acids. V trimming: 6 bases; J trimming: 4 bases; junction bases outside the gene matches: 7. CDR3 nucleotides: TGTGCCAGCAGAATACAGGGGGGTGGCACTGAAGCTTTCTTT. Residues: CASRIQGGGTEAFF.

This CDR3 reads CAISEWTGSDEQFF. The CDR3 nucleotides read TGTGCCATCAGTGAGTGGACAGGGAGCGATGAGCAGTTCTTC. The V and J genes are TRBV10-3 and TRBJ2-1; 8 bases match TRBD1. This CDR3 spans 14 amino acids. The V gene end was trimmed by 1 base and the J gene end by 8 bases; junction bases not matched to a gene: 4. Germline CDR1 reads ENHRY; CDR2 reads SYGVKD.

This clonotype occurred a few times. The CDR3 is CASSPTLPVSGGSYEQYF. CDR3 in DNA: TGTGCCAGCAGCCCCACCCTACCTGTTAGCGGGGGCTCCTACGAGCAGTACTTC. The chain employs TRBV3-1 and TRBJ2-7; 9 nucleotides align to TRBD2. CDR1 and CDR2 from the germline V gene are LGHDT and YNNKEL (reference sequence). The CDR3 has 18 amino acids. After removal of 4 bases from V and 0 bases from J, the junction contained 13 bases not matched to a gene.